A selection of T cell receptor beta chains follows, all from one sample in a study of blood T cell repertoires in COVID-19. The protocol was immunoSEQ multiplex PCR, while the TCRdb copy is restricted to in-frame clones and leaves out a portion. This table holds approximately 160,000 clones, about 88% found once. The specimen sequenced was peripheral blood. The receptors derive from a man between 60 and 75 years old with COVID-19, enrolled during active disease. The CDR3 runs from the conserved cysteine through the conserved F or W. The D gene is left open where the match is weak. The listing skips clone size in some rows; elsewhere it reads once, few, many or a size class.

NA | TRBJ1-3 | NA | TRBV5-4 | CASSGGGAAVGRNTIYF | TGTGCCAGCAGCGGAGGGGGGGCGGCAGTCGGTCGAAACACCATATATTTT
NA | TRBJ2-2 | NA | TRBV3-1/TRBV3-2 | CASGAGVTTGELFF | TGTGCCAGCGGTGCAGGGGTCACCACCGGGGAGCTGTTTTTT
NA | TRBJ1-3 | few | TRBV5-6 | CASSSQKGGTFGNTIYF | TGTGCCAGCAGCTCACAAAAAGGCGGGACTTTTGGAAACACCATATATTTT
TRBD2 | TRBJ2-1 | NA | TRBV7-8 | CASSRVREGNEQFF | TGTGCCAGCAGCCGAGTACGGGAGGGCAATGAGCAGTTCTTC
TRBD1 | TRBJ2-3 | NA | TRBV29-1 | CSAGQGAWDTQYF | TGCAGCGCGGGGCAGGGGGCTTGGGATACGCAGTATTTT
NA | TRBJ2-7 | NA | TRBV6-5 | CASRSGSGVHEQYF | TGTGCCAGCAGGTCCGGTTCAGGGGTCCACGAGCAGTACTTC
NA | TRBJ1-2 | NA | TRBV3-1/TRBV3-2 | CASSQAPQGIGVYTF | TGTGCCAGCAGCCAAGCCCCTCAGGGGATAGGGGTCTACACCTTC
TRBD1 | TRBJ1-1 | once | TRBV28 | CASSTRQGHGAFF | TGTGCCAGCAGTACTCGACAGGGTCATGGAGCTTTCTTT
TRBD1 | TRBJ1-6 | NA | TRBV20-1 | CSASRDRDSPLHF | TGCAGTGCCAGTCGGGACAGAGATTCACCCCTCCACTTT
NA | TRBJ1-1 | NA | TRBV16 | CASSPPIGRNTEAFF | TGTGCCAGCAGCCCCCCGATAGGGAGGAACACTGAAGCTTTCTTT
TRBD1 | TRBJ1-3 | NA | TRBV5-5 | CASSPGQIFSGNTIYF | TGTGCCAGCAGCCCGGGACAGATTTTCTCTGGAAACACCATATATTTT
TRBD1 | TRBJ2-1 | once | TRBV6-6 | CASRSPGQSSYNEQFF | TGTGCCAGCAGGTCACCGGGACAGAGCTCCTACAATGAGCAGTTCTTC
TRBD1 | TRBJ2-4 | NA | TRBV2 | CASTGDSDLAKNIQYF | TGTGCCAGCACCGGGGACAGCGATCTTGCCAAAAACATTCAGTACTTC
TRBD2 | TRBJ2-7 | NA | TRBV12-3/TRBV12-4 | CASSLGGRYEQYF | TGTGCCAGCAGTCTCGGGGGGAGGTACGAGCAGTACTTC
TRBD1 | TRBJ2-2 | NA | TRBV23-1 | CARRGQDSNPTGELFF | TGCGCCAGACGCGGACAGGACTCGAACCCCACCGGGGAGCTGTTTTTT
TRBD2 | TRBJ2-1 | once | TRBV14 | CASSQKLAGASNEQFF | TGTGCCAGCAGCCAAAAACTAGCGGGGGCTTCTAATGAGCAGTTCTTC